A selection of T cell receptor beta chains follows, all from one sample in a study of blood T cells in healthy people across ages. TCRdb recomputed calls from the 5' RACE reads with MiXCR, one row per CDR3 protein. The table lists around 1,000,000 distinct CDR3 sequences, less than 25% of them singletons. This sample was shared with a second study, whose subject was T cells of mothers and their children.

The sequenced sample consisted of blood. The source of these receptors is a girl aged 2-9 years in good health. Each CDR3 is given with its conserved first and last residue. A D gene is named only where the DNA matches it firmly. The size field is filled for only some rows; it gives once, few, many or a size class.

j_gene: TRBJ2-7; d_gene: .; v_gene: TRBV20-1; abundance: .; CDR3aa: CSARDATLSSYEQYF; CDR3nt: TGCAGTGCTAGAGATGCCACACTTAGCTCCTACGAGCAGTACTTC
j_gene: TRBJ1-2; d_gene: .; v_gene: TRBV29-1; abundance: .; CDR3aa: CSVEGASDYGYTF; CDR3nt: TGCAGCGTTGAAGGGGCCTCTGACTATGGCTACACCTTC
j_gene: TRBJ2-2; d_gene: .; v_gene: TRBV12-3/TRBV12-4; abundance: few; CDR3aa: CASRGVTGELFF; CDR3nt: TGTGCCAGCAGAGGGGTGACCGGGGAGCTGTTTTTT
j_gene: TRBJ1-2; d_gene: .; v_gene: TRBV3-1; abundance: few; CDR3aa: CASSQDLSFRGYTF; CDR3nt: TGTGCCAGCAGCCAAGATCTTAGCTTTCGGGGCTACACCTTC
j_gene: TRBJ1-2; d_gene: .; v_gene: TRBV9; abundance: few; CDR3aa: CASSEDTDYGYTF; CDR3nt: TGTGCCAGCAGCGAGGACACTGACTATGGCTACACCTTC
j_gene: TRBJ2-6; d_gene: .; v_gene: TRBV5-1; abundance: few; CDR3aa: CASSSVKLAGANVLTF; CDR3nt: TGCGCCAGCAGCTCCGTAAAGTTAGCTGGGGCCAACGTCCTGACTTTC
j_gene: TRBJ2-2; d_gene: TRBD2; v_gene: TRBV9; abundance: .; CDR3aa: CASSVPKNRSGRAVGELFF; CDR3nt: TGTGCCAGCAGCGTACCAAAAAATCGTAGCGGGAGGGCTGTCGGGGAGCTGTTTTTT
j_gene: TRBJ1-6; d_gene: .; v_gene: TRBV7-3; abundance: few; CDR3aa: CASSLVPEPGSPLHF; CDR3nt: TGTGCCAGCAGCTTGGTGCCGGAGCCGGGATCACCCCTCCACTTT
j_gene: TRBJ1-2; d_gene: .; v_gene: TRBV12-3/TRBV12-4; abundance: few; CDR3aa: CASSLYLAYGYTF; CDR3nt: TGTGCCAGCAGTTTATACTTAGCCTATGGCTACACCTTC
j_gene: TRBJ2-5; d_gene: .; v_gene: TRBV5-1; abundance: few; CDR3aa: CASSLASKETQYF; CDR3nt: TGCGCCAGCAGCTTGGCCAGCAAAGAGACCCAGTACTTC
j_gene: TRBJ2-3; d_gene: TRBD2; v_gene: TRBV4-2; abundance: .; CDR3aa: CASSQGGAGITDTQYF; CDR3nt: TGTGCCAGCAGCCAAGGAGGAGCGGGGATAACAGATACGCAGTATTTT
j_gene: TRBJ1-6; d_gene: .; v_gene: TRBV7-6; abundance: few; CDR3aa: CASSLINSPLHF; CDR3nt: TGTGCCAGCAGCTTAATTAATTCACCCCTCCACTTT
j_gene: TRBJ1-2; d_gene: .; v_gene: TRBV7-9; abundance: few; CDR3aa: CASSLGLGRTF; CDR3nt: TGTGCCAGCAGCTTAGGGCTGGGGCGCACCTTC
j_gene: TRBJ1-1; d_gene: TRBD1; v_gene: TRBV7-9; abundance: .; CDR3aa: CASSFRQGRTENTEAFF; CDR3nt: TGTGCCAGCAGCTTCCGACAGGGGAGGACGGAGAACACTGAAGCTTTCTTT
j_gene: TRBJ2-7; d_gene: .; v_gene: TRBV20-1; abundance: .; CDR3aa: CSAKVPGPTGEQYF; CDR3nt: TGCAGTGCTAAAGTACCAGGGCCCACGGGCGAGCAGTACTTC
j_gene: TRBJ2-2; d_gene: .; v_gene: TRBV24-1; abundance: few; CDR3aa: CATSGFDRTVPGELFF; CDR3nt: TGTGCCACCAGTGGATTTGACAGGACAGTTCCCGGGGAGCTGTTTTTT
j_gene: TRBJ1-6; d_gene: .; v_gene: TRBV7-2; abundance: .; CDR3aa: CASRDIVKSSYNSPLHF; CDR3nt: TGTGCCAGCCGGGACATCGTAAAGAGCTCCTATAATTCACCCCTCCACTTT